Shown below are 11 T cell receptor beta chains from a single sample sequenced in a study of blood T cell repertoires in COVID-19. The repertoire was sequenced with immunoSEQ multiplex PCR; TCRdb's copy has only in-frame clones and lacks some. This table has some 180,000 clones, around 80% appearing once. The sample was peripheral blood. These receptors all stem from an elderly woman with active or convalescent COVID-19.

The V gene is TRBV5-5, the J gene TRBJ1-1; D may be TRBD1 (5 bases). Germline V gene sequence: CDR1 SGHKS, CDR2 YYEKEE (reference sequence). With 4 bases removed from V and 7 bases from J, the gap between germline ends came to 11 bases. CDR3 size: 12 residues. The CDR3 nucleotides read TGTGCCAGCAGCGGAGACAGACATGAAGCTTTCTTT. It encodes CASSGDRHEAFF.

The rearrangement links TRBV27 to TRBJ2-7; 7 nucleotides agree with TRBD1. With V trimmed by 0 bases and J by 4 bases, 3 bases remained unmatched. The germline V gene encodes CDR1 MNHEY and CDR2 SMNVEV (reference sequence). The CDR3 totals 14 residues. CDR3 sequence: CASSLSQGWYEQYF. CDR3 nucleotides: TGTGCCAGCAGTTTATCACAGGGGTGGTACGAGCAGTACTTC.

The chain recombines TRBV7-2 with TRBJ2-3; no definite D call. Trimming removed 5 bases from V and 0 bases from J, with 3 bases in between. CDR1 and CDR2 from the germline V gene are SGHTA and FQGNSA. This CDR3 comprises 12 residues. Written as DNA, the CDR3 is TGTGCCAGCAGCCAAAGCACAGATACGCAGTATTTT. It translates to CASSQSTDTQYF.

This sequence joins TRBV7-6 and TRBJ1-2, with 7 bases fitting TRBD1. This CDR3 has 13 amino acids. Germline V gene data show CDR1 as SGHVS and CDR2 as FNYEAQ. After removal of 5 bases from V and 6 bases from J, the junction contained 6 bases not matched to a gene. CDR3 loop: CASSLTGDDGYTF. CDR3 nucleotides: TGTGCCAGCAGCCTAACAGGGGACGATGGCTACACCTTC.

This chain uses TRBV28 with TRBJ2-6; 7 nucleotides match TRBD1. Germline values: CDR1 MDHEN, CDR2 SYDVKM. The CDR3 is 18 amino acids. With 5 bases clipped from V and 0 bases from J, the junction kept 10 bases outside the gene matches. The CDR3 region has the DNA TGTGCCAGCAGTGGAGCCGGGACAGACCCCTCTGGGGCCAACGTCCTGACTTTC. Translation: CASSGAGTDPSGANVLTF. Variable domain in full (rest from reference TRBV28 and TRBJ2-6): DVKVTQSSRYLVKRTGEKVFLECVQDMDHENMFWYRQDPGLGLRLIYFSYDVKMKEKGDIPEGYSVSREKKERFSLILESASTNQTSMYLCASSGAGTDPSGANVLTFGAGSRLTVL.

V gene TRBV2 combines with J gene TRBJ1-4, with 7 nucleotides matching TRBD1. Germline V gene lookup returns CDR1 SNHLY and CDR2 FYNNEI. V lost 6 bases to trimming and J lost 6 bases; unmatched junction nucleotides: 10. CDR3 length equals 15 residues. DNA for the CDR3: TGTGCCAGCAGAACTGGACAGGTTCGGGATGAAAAACTGTTTTTT. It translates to CASRTGQVRDEKLFF. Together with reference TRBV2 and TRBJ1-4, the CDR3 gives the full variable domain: EPEVTQTPSHQVTQMGQEVILRCVPISNHLYFYWYRQILGQKVEFLVSFYNNEISEKSEIFDDQFSVERPDGSNFTLKIRSTKLEDSAMYFCASRTGQVRDEKLFFGSGTQLSVL.

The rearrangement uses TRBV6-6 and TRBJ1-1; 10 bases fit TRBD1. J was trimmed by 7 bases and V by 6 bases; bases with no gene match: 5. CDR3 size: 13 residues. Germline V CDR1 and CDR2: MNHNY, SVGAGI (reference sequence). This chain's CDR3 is CASRWGQGNEAFF. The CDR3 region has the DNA TGTGCCAGCAGGTGGGGACAGGGGAATGAAGCTTTCTTT.

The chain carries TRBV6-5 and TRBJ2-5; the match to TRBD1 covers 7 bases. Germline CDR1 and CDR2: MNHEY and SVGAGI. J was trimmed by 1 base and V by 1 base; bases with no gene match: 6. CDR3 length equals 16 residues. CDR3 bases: TGTGCCAGCAGTTACTATAACAGGGGACCCCAAGAGACCCAGTACTTC. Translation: CASSYYNRGPQETQYF.

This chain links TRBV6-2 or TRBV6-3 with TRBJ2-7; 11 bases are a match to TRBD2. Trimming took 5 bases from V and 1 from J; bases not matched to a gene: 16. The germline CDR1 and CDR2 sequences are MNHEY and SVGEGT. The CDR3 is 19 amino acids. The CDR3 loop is CASSGREVRGTSGSYEQYF. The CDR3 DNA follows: TGTGCCAGCAGTGGGAGGGAGGTTCGAGGGACTAGCGGATCCTACGAGCAGTACTTC.

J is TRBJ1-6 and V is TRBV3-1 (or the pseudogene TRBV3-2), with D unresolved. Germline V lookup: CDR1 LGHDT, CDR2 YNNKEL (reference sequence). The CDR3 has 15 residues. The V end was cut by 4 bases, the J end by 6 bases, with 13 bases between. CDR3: CASSPVSSRNSPLHF. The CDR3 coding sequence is TGTGCCAGCAGCCCCGTCAGTAGCCGTAATTCACCCCTCCACTTT.

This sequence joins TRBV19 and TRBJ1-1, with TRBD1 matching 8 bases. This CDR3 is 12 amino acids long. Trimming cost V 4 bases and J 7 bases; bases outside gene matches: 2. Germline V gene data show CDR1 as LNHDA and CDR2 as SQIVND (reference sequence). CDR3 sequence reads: CASSRGTGEAFF. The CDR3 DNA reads TGTGCCAGTAGTAGGGGGACAGGTGAAGCTTTCTTT.